This section outlines one TCR beta chain sequence together with its context. Antigen specificity is unknown. These data are taken from a study of T cell responses to AZD1222 COVID-19 vaccine. Sequencing used immunoSEQ multiplex PCR; TCRdb keeps in-frame clones, though not all of them. The table lists roughly 160,000 clones, 92% of them singletons. Pooled samples include second doses given at about 4 or 12 weeks. Regarding the study as a whole: CD4 TCRs associated with vaccination spanned spike, dominating at 160-218 and 743-854. Donors were largely white British and mainly female; clonal diversity was possibly underestimated.

The sample in question was peripheral blood, obtained 28 days after the second AZD1222 dose. The receptor was derived from an adult who received the AZD1222 COVID-19 vaccine.

The CDR3 sequence is CASSREQKNEKLFF. Written as DNA, the CDR3 is TGTGCCAGCAGCCGTGAACAGAAGAATGAAAAACTGTTTTTT. The rearrangement uses TRBV4-2 and TRBJ1-4; D unclear. CDR1 and CDR2 (germline): LGHNA, YNFKEQ. This CDR3 is 14 amino acids long. V was trimmed by 4 bases and J by 5 bases, leaving 11 bases between them.